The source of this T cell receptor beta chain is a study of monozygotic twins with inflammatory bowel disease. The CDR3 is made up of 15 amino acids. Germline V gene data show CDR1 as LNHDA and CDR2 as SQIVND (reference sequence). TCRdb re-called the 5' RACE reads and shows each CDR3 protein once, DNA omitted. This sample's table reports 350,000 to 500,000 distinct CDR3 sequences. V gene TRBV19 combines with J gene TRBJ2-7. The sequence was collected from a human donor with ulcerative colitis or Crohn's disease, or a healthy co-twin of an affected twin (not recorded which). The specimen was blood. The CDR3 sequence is CASSRPYGEPYEQYF.